A selection of T cell receptor beta chains follows, all from one sample in a study of T-cell memory formation after mild COVID-19. TCRdb re-derived calls from the 5' RACE reads in MiXCR, one entry per CDR3 protein. Here the sample spans approximately 190,000 distinct CDR3 sequences, 15% to 20% being singletons. What was sequenced was PBMCs or a T cell subset sorted from them (not recorded which). These receptors came from an adult woman who had mild COVID-19 (a few samples of this study predate the infection). Cell type and time point are not known. Each CDR3 is given without its conserved first and last residue. Size is stated for part of the rows, as once, few or many counts, or as a class when the clone is expanded.

V: TRBV7-9
J: TRBJ1-1
size: .
CDR3: ATQREYEAF

V: TRBV6-6
J: TRBJ1-2
size: many
CDR3: ASSLTTATKYYGYT

V: TRBV30
J: TRBJ2-3
size: few
CDR3: AHRTSGSTDTQY

V: TRBV27
J: TRBJ2-7
size: few
CDR3: ASTLREAGGEQY

V: TRBV12-3/TRBV12-4
J: TRBJ1-3
size: many
CDR3: ASREGGSGNTIY

V: TRBV6-1
J: TRBJ2-1
size: few
CDR3: ASSGRVYNEQF

V: TRBV12-3/TRBV12-4
J: TRBJ1-2
size: .
CDR3: ASSGGLGYGYT

V: TRBV3-1
J: TRBJ1-2
size: .
CDR3: ASSQNQGSGYT

V: TRBV10-3
J: TRBJ1-1
size: few
CDR3: AIRKVGGDTEAF

V: TRBV6-2/TRBV6-3
J: TRBJ1-1
size: many
CDR3: ASSLQGYTEAF

V: TRBV5-1
J: TRBJ1-1
size: .
CDR3: ASSQLPPGQNTEAF

V: TRBV29-1
J: TRBJ2-5
size: .
CDR3: SVGGELETQY

V: TRBV6-5
J: TRBJ1-5
size: few
CDR3: ASSQGFRNQPQH

V: TRBV20-1
J: TRBJ2-7
size: .
CDR3: SARVASGYLREQY

V: TRBV6-5
J: TRBJ2-1
size: .
CDR3: ASSYRALLAVGFNEQF

V: TRBV20-1
J: TRBJ2-1
size: once
CDR3: SARGQNNEQF

V: TRBV5-1
J: TRBJ2-3
size: .
CDR3: ASSWTGESTDTQY

V: TRBV10-3
J: TRBJ1-6
size: .
CDR3: AISESTFSGTGDSPLH

V: TRBV4-2
J: TRBJ2-7
size: .
CDR3: ASSQDYGWEQY

V: TRBV5-1
J: TRBJ1-5
size: .
CDR3: ASSPPGQGAYLGQPQH

V: TRBV20-1
J: TRBJ2-7
size: .
CDR3: SARRGQPSYEQY

V: TRBV12-3/TRBV12-4
J: TRBJ2-3
size: .
CDR3: ASMAGGYTDTQY

V: TRBV18
J: TRBJ1-2
size: few
CDR3: ASSPGASANYGYT

V: TRBV4-2
J: TRBJ2-5
size: .
CDR3: ASSQVRVGSGQETQY

V: TRBV20-1
J: TRBJ1-3
size: many
CDR3: SATPSQGLSGNTIY

V: TRBV5-1
J: TRBJ1-2
size: .
CDR3: ASTGGPANYGYT

V: TRBV15
J: TRBJ1-1
size: .
CDR3: ATSSGRGQNTEAF

V: TRBV5-1
J: TRBJ2-3
size: many
CDR3: ASSSRGGWTDTQY

V: TRBV7-3
J: TRBJ2-1
size: .
CDR3: ASSLRITSGGARSWNEQF

V: TRBV18
J: TRBJ1-2
size: few
CDR3: ASSLQETNYGYT